The 24 T cell receptor beta chains given below trace back to one sample, sequenced in a study of control samples from healthy donors and cancer patients. Sequenced by immunoSEQ multiplex PCR; TCRdb stores in-frame clones only, minus some. In the table there are more than 140,000 clones, about 89% of which are singletons. The source material was blood. Receptor source: a man younger than 35 in good health.

V usage is TRBV30 and J usage is TRBJ2-3; 7 nucleotides align to TRBD2. CDR1 is GTSNPN and CDR2 is SVGIG in the germline V gene (reference sequence). V dropped 2 bases and J dropped 4; count of bases not matched to a gene: 9. The length of the CDR3 is 15 residues. The CDR3: CAWSIGGSQADTQYF. The CDR3 DNA sequence: TGTGCCTGGAGTATCGGGGGGAGCCAAGCAGATACGCAGTATTTT.

The chain combines TRBV12-1 with TRBJ1-2. TRBV12-1 is a known pseudogene. The CDR3 consists of 15 residues. The chain's CDR3 is CASSLRRTWGYGYTF. CDR3 bases: TGTGCCAGCAGCCTCAGAAGGACCTGGGGCTATGGCTACACCTTC.

This chain uses TRBV30 with TRBJ2-7, with D maybe TRBD1 (5 bases). Per the germline V gene, CDR1 is GTSNPN and CDR2 is SVGIG (reference sequence). V shed 4 bases and J shed 2 bases, with 9 bases lying between them. The CDR3 covers 12 residues. The DNA of the CDR3 is TGTGCCTGGAAGGACACTACCTACGAGCAGTACTTC. Its protein is CAWKDTTYEQYF.

V usage is TRBV5-4 and J usage is TRBJ2-3; D is ambiguous. V was clipped by 2 bases and J by 2 bases, with 3 bases between them. The germline V gene has CDR1 SGHNT and CDR2 YYREEE (reference sequence). The CDR3 is 12 residues long. This CDR3 is CASSFNTDTQYF. The CDR3 DNA reads as TGTGCCAGCAGCTTCAACACAGATACGCAGTATTTT.

V is TRBV6-4 and J is TRBJ2-4, with D perhaps matching TRBD1 (6 bases). Trimming cost V 2 bases and J 7 bases, with 21 bases left between them. Germline V gene sequence: CDR1 MRHNA, CDR2 SNTAGT. CDR3 length equals 17 residues. The CDR3: CASSDPPPLRGKNIQYF. In DNA form, the CDR3 reads TGTGCCAGCAGTGACCCCCCCCCACTGAGGGGGAAGAACATTCAGTACTTC.

About this clone: Other DNA sequences in the same sample also yield this CDR3. V gene TRBV6-6 combines with J gene TRBJ2-2; no definite D call. This CDR3 spans 13 amino acids. Germline CDR1 and CDR2: MNHNY and SVGAGI (reference sequence). V was cut by 0 bases and J by 4 bases, with 3 bases left in between. CDR3 in amino acids: CASSYSGTGELFF. Here the CDR3 DNA reads TGTGCCAGCAGTTACTCGGGCACCGGGGAGCTGTTTTTT.

This clone was seen only once. V usage is TRBV5-1 and J usage is TRBJ2-1; D is ambiguous. Trimming removed 0 bases at V and 10 bases at J, with 8 bases between. CDR3 size: 12 residues. The V gene's germline CDR1 is SGHRS and CDR2 YFSETQ. This chain's CDR3 is CASSLVGEEQFF. The CDR3, as DNA: TGCGCCAGCAGCTTGGTTGGGGAAGAGCAGTTCTTC.

A single count supports this clone. This sequence joins TRBV2 and TRBJ2-5; 12 bases are shared with TRBD2. Germline-derived CDR1 and CDR2 are SNHLY and FYNNEI. The J segment lost 5 bases and the V segment lost 6 bases, leaving 10 bases of the junction unmatched. This CDR3 has 16 residues. This CDR3 is CASRGLAGGPGETQYF. As DNA, the CDR3 is TGTGCCAGCAGGGGTCTAGCGGGGGGGCCGGGTGAGACCCAGTACTTC.

Turning to this clone: A read error may produce the germline difference seen at one junction end. The chain links TRBV5-1 to TRBJ1-6, with TRBD1 identical over 10 bases. The CDR3 is 13 amino acids. Germline CDR1 reads SGHRS; CDR2 reads YFSETQ. This CDR3 reads CASSLAPGGDRGF. As DNA, the CDR3 is TGCGCCAGCAGCTTGGCCCCTGGGGGGGACAGGGGCTTT.

The V and J genes are TRBV24-1 and TRBJ1-5; D gene uncertain. Looked up from germline, CDR1 is KGHDR and CDR2 is SFDVKD. Trimming removed 4 bases at V and 3 bases at J, with 9 bases between. The CDR3 is 14 amino acids. The CDR3 loop reads CATSELGFNQPQHF. CDR3 nucleotides: TGTGCCACCAGTGAATTAGGCTTCAATCAGCCCCAGCATTTT.

The chain has TRBV11-2 and TRBJ1-4; D possibly corresponds to TRBD1 (6 bases). Looked up from germline, CDR1 is SGHAT and CDR2 is FQNNGV. CDR3 length: 15 residues. V lost 1 base, J lost 8 bases, and 14 bases lay in between. CDR3 region: CASSLVGGNGEKLFF. The CDR3 nucleotides read TGTGCCAGCAGCTTAGTGGGGGGCAATGGGGAAAAACTGTTTTTT.

The chain combines TRBV3-1 (or the pseudogene TRBV3-2) with TRBJ1-1; maybe TRBD1 (6 bases). Looked up from germline, CDR1 is LGHDT and CDR2 is YNNKEL (reference sequence). This CDR3 is 14 amino acids long. Trimming removed 1 base from V and 1 base from J, with 7 bases in between. This CDR3 reads CASSQGGQNTEAFF. The CDR3 coding sequence is TGTGCCAGCAGCCAAGGGGGACAGAACACTGAAGCTTTCTTT.

The V gene is TRBV6-1, the J gene TRBJ1-5, with D perhaps matching TRBD1 (6 bases). Germline V gene data show CDR1 as MNHNS and CDR2 as SASEGT. V gave up 1 base and J gave up 7 bases, with 14 bases separating them. The CDR3 is made up of 15 amino acids. The CDR3: CASSEGPVQGQPQHF. CDR3 in DNA: TGTGCCAGCAGTGAAGGACCGGTTCAGGGGCAGCCCCAGCATTTT.

This sequence joins TRBV10-2 and TRBJ2-7; D may correspond to TRBD1 or TRBD2 (6 bases each). This CDR3 has 15 amino acids. Trimming removed 2 bases at V and 0 bases at J, with 11 bases between. CDR1 is WSHSY and CDR2 is SAAADI in the germline V gene. As DNA, the CDR3 is TGCGCCAGCAGTGAGGGGGGGCTGAGCTCCTACGAGCAGTACTTC. Its protein is CASSEGGLSSYEQYF.

The V and J genes are TRBV12-3 or TRBV12-4 and TRBJ2-5; D gene uncertain. This CDR3 spans 11 amino acids. Trimming left V 5 bases short and J 3 bases short, with 4 bases between. CDR3 in amino acids: CASSREETQYF. In DNA form, the CDR3 reads TGTGCCAGCAGTCGAGAAGAGACCCAGTACTTC.

This rearrangement joins TRBV30 to TRBJ1-2; 8 bases fit TRBD1. V gave up 2 bases and J gave up 2 bases; unmatched junction bases: 16. The CDR3 has 18 residues. Germline CDR1 and CDR2: GTSNPN and SVGIG (reference sequence). The CDR3 loop reads CAWSSPSGTGRANYGYTF. The CDR3 DNA is TGTGCCTGGAGTTCCCCTTCCGGGACAGGACGAGCCAACTATGGCTACACCTTC.

This sequence joins TRBV29-1 and TRBJ1-1, with D possibly matching TRBD1 (5 bases). Germline CDR1 reads SQVTM; CDR2 reads ANQGSEA. V was pared by 3 bases and J by 5 bases, with 13 bases between. CDR3 size: 13 residues. Here the CDR3 reads CSVEDTWGTEAFF. Written as DNA, the CDR3 is TGCAGCGTTGAGGACACTTGGGGGACTGAAGCTTTCTTT. Combining the CDR3 with reference TRBV29-1 and TRBJ1-1 gives the whole variable domain SAVISQKPSRDICQRGTSLTIQCQVDSQVTMMFWYRQQPGQSLTLIATANQGSEATYESGFVIDKFPISRPNLTFSTLTVSNMSPEDSSIYLCSVEDTWGTEAFFGQGTRLTVV.

The J gene is TRBJ1-4, the V gene TRBV7-2; 7 bases match TRBD1. The germline gives CDR1 SGHTA, CDR2 FQGNSA. The CDR3 extends over 15 amino acids. V was pared by 3 bases and J by 5 bases, with 6 bases of the junction left unmatched. CDR3 nucleotide sequence: TGTGCCAGCAGCTTTCGGACAGGCACCAATGAAAAACTGTTTTTT. This codes for CASSFRTGTNEKLFF.

The J gene is TRBJ2-3, the V gene TRBV4-2; 15 bases line up with TRBD2. V gave up 4 bases and J gave up 5 bases; unmatched junction bases: 10. Germline values: CDR1 LGHNA, CDR2 YNFKEQ. The CDR3 loop spans 18 amino acids. The CDR3 spells CASSRGTSGGRGIDTQYF. As DNA, the CDR3 is TGTGCCAGCAGCCGAGGGACTAGCGGGGGGAGGGGCATAGATACGCAGTATTTT.

The chain couples TRBV7-2 to TRBJ2-5; D gene ambiguous. The germline V and J ends were trimmed by 2 bases and 2 bases, with 12 bases remaining between them. There are 15 residues in the CDR3. The germline V gene encodes CDR1 SGHTA and CDR2 FQGNSA. The CDR3: CASSLFARRQETQYF. The CDR3 DNA follows: TGTGCCAGCAGCTTATTTGCCAGGAGACAAGAGACCCAGTACTTC.

This chain joins TRBV6-5 and TRBJ2-2; D not certain. With 2 bases removed from V and 5 bases from J, the gap between germline ends came to 9 bases. Germline V CDR1 and CDR2: MNHEY, SVGAGI. The CDR3 length is 14 residues. CDR3 sequence (DNA): TGTGCCAGCAGTTACACGCATGAAACCGGGGAGCTGTTTTTT. Its translation: CASSYTHETGELFF.

CDR3 region: CASSPLDRMNTEAFF. The CDR3 DNA follows: TGTGCCAGCAGTCCTCTGGACAGGATGAACACTGAAGCTTTCTTT. V is TRBV28 and J is TRBJ1-1, with 7 bases aligning to TRBD1. J lost 0 bases, V lost 5 bases, and 6 bases had no gene match. The germline V gene has CDR1 MDHEN and CDR2 SYDVKM. The CDR3 consists of 15 residues.

The V gene is TRBV3-1 (or the pseudogene TRBV3-2), the J gene TRBJ2-7, with 12 bases matching TRBD2. Looked up from germline, CDR1 is LGHDT and CDR2 is YNNKEL (reference sequence). Germline trimming cut 3 bases from V and 7 bases from J; bases unmatched to any gene: 1. CDR3 length: 13 amino acids. Here the CDR3 reads CASSHGTSGEQYF. The CDR3 bases are TGTGCCAGCAGCCACGGGACTAGCGGGGAGCAGTACTTC.

The chain employs TRBV7-8 and TRBJ1-1; D gene ambiguous. Germline lookup yields CDR1 SGHVS and CDR2 FQNEAQ. The CDR3 spans 12 residues. V lost 4 bases and J 6 bases, leaving 9 bases between the germline ends. In nucleotides, the CDR3 is TGTGCCAGCAGCTCGGCGGGCTCTGAAGCTTTCTTT. This encodes CASSSAGSEAFF.